This T cell receptor (beta chain) was sequenced during a study of cytomegalovirus exposure and HLA in healthy donors (dated by TCRdb to about 2017). In the study overall: According to an earlier analysis of a few hundred of the donors, about 190 million T cells yielded 117 million unique TCR beta sequences and around 280 Gb of sequence data. An early release covering 550 to 650 HLA-typed donors comprised 300 to 350 gigabases of sequencing data and roughly 85 million unique TCR sequences. The genetic ancestry cluster associated with self-reported Caucasian donors included roughly four fifths of the roughly 410 genotyped donors. The study aimed to test whether cataloging public T cell receptors could reveal signatures of past pathogen exposure. Using immunosequencing, the study profiled T cell repertoires from about 650 subjects and related those repertoires to cytomegalovirus serostatus. Besides the first cohort of 550 to 750 subjects, a separate validation cohort made up of 120 or so different subjects was used. To predict cytomegalovirus infection status, the study combined high-throughput TCR immunosequencing, statistical association of individual TCRs with disease status, and machine learning. To study patterns of TCR occurrence, a later analysis re-analyzed previously published TCR beta repertoires from around 670 donors and added high-resolution HLA genotyping. Rather than using new phenotypic data, the later analysis identified candidate immune exposures from TCR beta sequences and from how often those sequences occurred across donors. In an earlier analysis of around 540 of the donors, high-throughput TCR beta sequencing was used to judge whether each TCR beta V gene segment behaved as functional or pseudogenic. Donor age, sex, ethnicity and CMV serostatus were compiled together with the repertoire data. A later genetic analysis used genome-wide SNP genotypes for 398 of the 666 donors, treating that subset as a discovery cohort. Every discovery cohort repertoire had been produced on one sequencing platform. Class I and class II HLA loci were covered by the typing at four-digit resolution. Typing coverage differed by locus: A, B, C, DRB1 and DQB1 were typed in roughly 620-630 donors, DQA1 in roughly 510, DPA1 in nearly 610, and DPB1 in about 450. Four to six DR-DQ haplotypes were handled as single units for association and clustering, since linkage in the cohort was strong. On average, around 240,000 unique TCR beta nucleotide sequences were sequenced per donor among about 400 genotyped donors of the cohort, with roughly 20% of those sequences being non-productive.

What the work shows at the level of the full study, not this receptor alone: Because the 87-base-pair reads could not distinguish some IMGT-functional V segments, including TRBV6-2 and TRBV6-3, those segments were excluded. Because counts were too low, roughly 16 rarely observed V segments, including chromosome 9 orphons, were excluded from the earlier analysis of about 500 of the donors. A later genetic analysis reported fewer N-insertions in productive TCRs among donors in an Asian-associated ancestry cluster than the roughly 700-donor mean. Correlated functional status among segregating V segments might be attributable to linkage disequilibrium, but an unknown experimental factor could not be ruled out. Across donors, most TCR sequences were observed very rarely, whereas some public TCRs were present in many individuals. In a later analysis, around 15,000 TCR beta sequences were associated with specific HLA alleles at a false discovery rate of 0.05. In vitro tests confirmed that a few of the cytomegalovirus-associated TCR beta chains recognize cytomegalovirus antigens. Several of the top co-occurrence clusters appeared to be linked to parvovirus B19, influenza, CMV and Epstein-Barr virus, according to a later analysis. The authors suggested that the approach could potentially be generalized to other disease states and immunological phenotypes. CMV serostatus was the only immune exposure information available for the cohort. The cohort was sequenced for TCR beta chains only, and without alpha or paired-chain data the features that could be detected were limited. V-gene and J-gene trimming of TCR beta chains was associated with a missense DCLRE1C variant in a later genetic analysis, and the association was replicated in an independent cohort. A further reported finding was that TCR beta sequences accurately predicted the HLA-A and HLA-B alleles for most subjects in the first cohort. The study listed 164 TCR beta chains as associated with cytomegalovirus. Roughly uniform sequencing depth across donors was assumed in presence/absence analyses, although this assumption may not hold. In a later analysis, HLA-associated TCR beta chains showed more clonal expansion and lower generation probabilities than non-associated chains that were equally common. Because HLA typing was missing for some donors at each locus, association tests included only the typed subset. When HLA alleles, especially DR and DQ, strongly co-occurred, attributing TCR associations to individual alleles was difficult. An earlier analysis of approximately 590 of the donors showed that most TCR beta V segments appeared in productive rearrangements either about 90% or about 30% of the time, which broadly matched IMGT annotations. According to a later analysis, TCR association rates differed among HLA loci, with DRB1 alleles showing the most associated TCRs and HLA-C alleles showing the fewest. Cytomegalovirus status was reported to be diagnosed by the classifier with high specificity and sensitivity in both the original and validation cohorts. A group of highly shared sequence variants was considered likely to be a technical artifact of the sequencing pipeline. A later analysis found that most CMV-associated TCR beta chains appeared HLA-restricted, with HLA associations seemingly driven largely by CMV exposure.

V is reduced by 0 bases and J by 3 bases, leaving a spacing of 9 bases between them. The CDR3 numbers 14 residues from cysteine through phenylalanine. The only DNA kept is the CDR3, 42 bases in frame from the first base. The germline V gene (reference sequence) sets CDR1 to SGHKS and CDR2 to YYEKEE. The cohort comprised fewer than 750 healthy bone marrow donors. At the time of sampling, all cohort members were nominally healthy, though unrecorded immune exposures were likely present. The donor was CMV seronegative and belonged to the group of around 400 seronegative cohort members. A peripheral blood sample was collected from each donor, and TCR beta sequencing was performed on peripheral blood mononuclear cells. The Qiagen DNeasy Blood Extraction Kit was used to extract genomic DNA from the blood cell samples. The method behind the library was the immunoSEQ multiplex PCR assay. For the multiplex PCR, a mixture combining 60 forward primers for TCR Vbeta segments and 13 reverse primers for TCR Jbeta segments was used. The CDR3 region of rearranged TCR beta genes was amplified from genomic DNA by a multiplex PCR assay. The Illumina HiSeq System was used to sequence the amplified TCR beta libraries as 87-base-pair reads. Processing in the source paper ran as follows. In a later analysis, around 80 million unique TCR beta chains were counted across the roughly 610 repertoires, and about 10 million of these chains were shared by at least two donors. To remove PCR and sequencing errors, raw reads were error-corrected and collapsed into unique sequences using a nearest-neighbor algorithm that merged closely related sequences. Alignment of CDR3 sequences to IMGT reference sequences was used to assign V, D and J gene segments. For a sequence to be retained, a match of at least six nucleotides to both a V gene segment and a J gene segment was required. Rearrangements were called productive when the CDR3 lacked stop codons and stayed in frame with V and J; all others were non-productive. Following IMGT convention, CDR3 was defined as the stretch from the second conserved V-encoded cysteine to the conserved J-encoded phenylalanine. The earlier analysis of about 560 of the donors excluded any sequence lacking an unambiguous match to a single V gene segment. In an earlier analysis of 450 to 750 of the donors, a V segment was called functional when productive rearrangements were above 56.7%, and segregating when the standard deviation between donors exceeded 5%. A statistical classification framework was developed to diagnose cytomegalovirus status using the catalog of TCR beta chain sequences. In a later analysis, TCR nucleotide sequences were compared against IMGT/GENE-DB human TR gene sequences so that V and J genes could be assigned. A later analysis assigned CDR3 sequences and most-parsimonious VDJ recombination scenarios with the TCRdist pipeline. In a later analysis, each TCR beta chain was defined by its CDR3 amino acid sequence together with its V-gene family, and reads lacking a unique V-gene family were excluded. As a way to deal with suspected cross-contamination and a sequencing artifact, a later analysis dropped 500 to 700 nucleotide sequences that were highly shared and had low generation probability. A later analysis calculated a clonal expansion index for each public chain from normalized within-repertoire ranks of inferred template counts. A later analysis computed generation probabilities with a VDJ recombination model fitted to out-of-frame rearrangements, and checked the results against IGoR. In a later analysis, TCR-TCR, TCR-HLA and TCR-CMV co-occurrence was scored with hypergeometric tests, and a repertoire-size bias correction was applied to TCR pairs. A later analysis estimated false discovery rates by permuting HLA or CMV assignments 20 times. In a later analysis, co-occurring TCRs were grouped with DBSCAN, and TCRdist sequence similarity was added when clustering was performed within HLA-allele-positive subsets. For co-occurrence clustering, repertoires with fewer than 30,000 or more than 120,000 public chains were excluded, along with roughly 5 repertoires with anomalous nucleotide sharing. TCRdb took over this immuneACCESS table, retaining in-frame rearrangements with V and J assigned. Such tables are incomplete; in checked studies, under half of the missing clones stem from an unresolved V gene, and the remainder is unexplained. V and J calls and clone size are given by that table; D and trimming were obtained from the DNA. Recorded for this sample are 110,000 to 150,000 clones; around 79% of them occurred a single time. Just under 1% of the sample rests with the top ten.

Only a few counts were recorded for this clone. The antigen it binds to is not known. Within one base of it there is no much larger clone, and no base qualities were kept. What was sequenced was PBMCs. The chain employs TRBV5-5 and TRBJ1-2; the D gene assignment is ambiguous. The TCR sequence derives from a young man in good health and CMV-seronegative. This receptor has the CDR3 CASSLDGNDYGYTF. The DNA sequence is TGTGCCAGCAGCTTGGATGGCAATGACTATGGCTACACCTTC.